This T cell receptor beta chain was sequenced for a study of T cells of healthy individuals. TCRdb itself ran the 5' RACE reads through MiXCR, one entry per CDR3 protein. The sample carries roughly 87,000 distinct CDR3 sequences, roughly 15% recorded once. In its sample, this clonotype was seen many times. The CDR3 spans 15 residues. Germline V gene sequence: CDR1 SGHKS, CDR2 YYEKEE (reference sequence). Unmatched junction bases numbered 7, after V lost 5 bases and J lost 3 bases. The receptor was isolated from a human donor in good health. The genes are TRBV5-5 and TRBJ2-1; 8 positions match TRBD2. Here the CDR3 DNA reads TGTGCCAGCAGTCCTGAAGCGGGGGACTACAATGAGCAGTTCTTC. It specifies CASSPEAGDYNEQFF.